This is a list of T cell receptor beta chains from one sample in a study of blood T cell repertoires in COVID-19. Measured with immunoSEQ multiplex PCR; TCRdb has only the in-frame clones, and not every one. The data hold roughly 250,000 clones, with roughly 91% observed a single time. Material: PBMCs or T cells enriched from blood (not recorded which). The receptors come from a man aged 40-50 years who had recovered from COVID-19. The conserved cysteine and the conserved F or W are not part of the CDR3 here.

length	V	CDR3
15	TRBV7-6	ASSKRQGAATNEKLF
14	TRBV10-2	ASRPTGFGVYNEQF
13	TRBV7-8	ASSPDWQGLEKLF
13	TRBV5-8	ASSLAQGNNEKLF
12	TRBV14	ASRDRGAHTEAF
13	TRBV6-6	ASSRTSGKTYEQY
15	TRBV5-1	ASSLARTGADNSPLH
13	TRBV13	ASSGGTGRAYGYT
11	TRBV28	ASSLRTRRELF
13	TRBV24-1	ATRSSGAGSYEQY
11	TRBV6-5	ASKEVLTDTQY
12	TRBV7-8	ASSLSGRVNIQY
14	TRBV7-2	ASSLAGQGIRSEAF
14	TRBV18	ASSFAGQGVPDTQY
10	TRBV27	ASSFAGAGYT
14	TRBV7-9	ASSLVGTVGTYEQY
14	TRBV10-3	AISDLAGGLTDTQY
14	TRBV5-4	ASSLVPDRGGNTIY
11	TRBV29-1	SVTGTVNTEAF
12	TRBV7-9	ASSLRGGTGELF
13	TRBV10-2	ASSDSSGRGNEQY
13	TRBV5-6	ASSLGDREYTEAF
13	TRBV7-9	ASSLAERGHNEQY
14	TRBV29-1	SVRGQGKSSYNEQF
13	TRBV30	AWSVPGMLNYGYT
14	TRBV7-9	ASSFSSSLANEKLF
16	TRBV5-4	ASSLGQRAGGGTGELF
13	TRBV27	ASSSTGGLYNEQF
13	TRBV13	ASMPLAGQYNEQF
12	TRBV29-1	SGSRGGTSYEQY
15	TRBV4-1	ASSQVVSSGRFNEQF
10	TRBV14	ASRAENTEAF
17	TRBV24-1	ATSDLGAASGTTRDEQF
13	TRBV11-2	ASSLDLAFVGEQF
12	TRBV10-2	ASSKGQGEIEAF
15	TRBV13	ASSLARPRGSYNEQF
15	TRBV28	ASRGTGVISGANVLT
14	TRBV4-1	ASRFGQGQNTGELF
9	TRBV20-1	SSSGTETQY
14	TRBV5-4	ASSVRQGSSYNEQF
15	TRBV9	ASSVDLSGTSQNIQY
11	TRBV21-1	ASLQGAWETQY
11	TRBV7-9	ASSLSGSDPQY
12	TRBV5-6	ASSLRGAGNTIY
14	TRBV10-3	AKRQGTHWDNSPLH
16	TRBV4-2	ASSQHLTGEREWLEQF
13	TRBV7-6	ASSLGRGGFQPQH
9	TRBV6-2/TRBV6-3	ASSYPHEQY
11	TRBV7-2	ASSLGRGVGYT
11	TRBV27	ASSFQGAYEQY
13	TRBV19	ASSINGVSSYEQY
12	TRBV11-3	ASSLGLNTGELF
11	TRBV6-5	ATPGGQGKTQY
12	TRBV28	ASSLEGFGYEQY
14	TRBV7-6	ASSPRGGTGIHEQY
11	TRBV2	ASRETENYGYT
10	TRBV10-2	ASRDRVYEQY
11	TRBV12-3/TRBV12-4	ASSPYRGGKAF
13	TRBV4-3	ASSQVSGGVSEQY